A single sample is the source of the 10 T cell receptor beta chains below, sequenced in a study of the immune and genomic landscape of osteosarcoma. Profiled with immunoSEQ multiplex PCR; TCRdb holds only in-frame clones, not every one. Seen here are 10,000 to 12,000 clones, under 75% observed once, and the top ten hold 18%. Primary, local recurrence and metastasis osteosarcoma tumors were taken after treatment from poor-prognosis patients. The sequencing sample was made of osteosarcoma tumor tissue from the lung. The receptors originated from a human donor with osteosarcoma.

The CDR3 nucleotides are TGTGCCAGCAGTTTAGGGGGTTTGCCCTATGGCTACACCTTC. The encoded protein is CASSLGGLPYGYTF. The rearrangement links TRBV27 to TRBJ1-2; D may be TRBD1 (5 bases). Germline CDR1 is MNHEY and CDR2 is SMNVEV (reference sequence). V was clipped by 2 bases and J by 4 bases, with 11 bases between them. CDR3 size: 14 residues.

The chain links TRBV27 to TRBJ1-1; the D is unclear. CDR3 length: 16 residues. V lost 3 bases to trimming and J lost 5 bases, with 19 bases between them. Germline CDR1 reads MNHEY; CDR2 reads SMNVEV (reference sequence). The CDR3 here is CASSFLNNHILTEAFF. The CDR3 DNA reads TGTGCCAGCAGTTTTCTGAATAACCATATACTGACTGAAGCTTTCTTT.

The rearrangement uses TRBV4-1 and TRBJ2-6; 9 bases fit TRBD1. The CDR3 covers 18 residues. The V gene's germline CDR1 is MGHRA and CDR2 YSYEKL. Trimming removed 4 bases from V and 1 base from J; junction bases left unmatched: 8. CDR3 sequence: CASSPRDRVRSGANVLTF. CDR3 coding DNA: TGCGCCAGCAGCCCAAGGGACAGGGTCAGGTCTGGGGCCAACGTCCTGACTTTC.

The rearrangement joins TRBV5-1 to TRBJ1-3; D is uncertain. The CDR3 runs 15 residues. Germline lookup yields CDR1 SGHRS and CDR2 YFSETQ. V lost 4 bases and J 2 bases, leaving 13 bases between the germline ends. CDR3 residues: CASSLTWSPGNTIYF. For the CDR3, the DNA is TGCGCCAGCAGCCTTACTTGGAGCCCTGGAAACACCATATATTTT. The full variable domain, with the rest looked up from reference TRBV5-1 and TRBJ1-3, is KAGVTQTPRYLIKTRGQQVTLSCSPISGHRSVSWYQQTPGQGLQFLFEYFSETQRNKGNFPGRFSGRQFSNSRSEMNVSTLELGDSALYLCASSLTWSPGNTIYFGEGSWLTVV.

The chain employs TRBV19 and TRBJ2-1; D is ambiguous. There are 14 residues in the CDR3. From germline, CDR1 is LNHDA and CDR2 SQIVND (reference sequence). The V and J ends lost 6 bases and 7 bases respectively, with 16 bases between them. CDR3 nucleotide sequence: TGTGCCAGTAGCCCAGCACTGCTTTGGAATGAGCAGTTCTTC. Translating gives CASSPALLWNEQFF. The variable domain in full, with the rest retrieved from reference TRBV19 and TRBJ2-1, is DGGITQSPKYLFRKEGQNVTLSCEQNLNHDAMYWYRQDPGQGLRLIYYSQIVNDFQKGDIAEGYSVSREKKESFPLTVTSAQKNPTAFYLCASSPALLWNEQFFGPGTRLTVL.

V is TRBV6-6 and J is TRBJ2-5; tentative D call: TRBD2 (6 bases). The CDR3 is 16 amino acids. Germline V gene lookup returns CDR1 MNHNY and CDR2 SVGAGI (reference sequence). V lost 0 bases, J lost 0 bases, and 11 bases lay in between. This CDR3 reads CASSYSGSGYQETQYF. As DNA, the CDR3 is TGTGCCAGCAGTTACTCTGGTAGCGGATACCAAGAGACCCAGTACTTC.

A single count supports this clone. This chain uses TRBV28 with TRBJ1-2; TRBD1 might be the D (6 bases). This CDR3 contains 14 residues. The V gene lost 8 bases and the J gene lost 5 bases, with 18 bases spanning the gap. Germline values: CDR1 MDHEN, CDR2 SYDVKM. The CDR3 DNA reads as TGTGCCAGCGGGGCCGGGACAAGGGGATATGGCTACACCTTC. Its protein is CASGAGTRGYGYTF.

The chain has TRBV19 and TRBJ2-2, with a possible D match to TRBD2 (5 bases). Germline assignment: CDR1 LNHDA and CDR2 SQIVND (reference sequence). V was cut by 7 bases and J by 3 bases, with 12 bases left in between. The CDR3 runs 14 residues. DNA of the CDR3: TGTGCCAGTAAAGGGTCGCGGGACACCGGGGAGCTGTTTTTT. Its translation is CASKGSRDTGELFF. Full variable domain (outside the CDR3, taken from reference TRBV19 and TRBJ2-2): DGGITQSPKYLFRKEGQNVTLSCEQNLNHDAMYWYRQDPGQGLRLIYYSQIVNDFQKGDIAEGYSVSREKKESFPLTVTSAQKNPTAFYLCASKGSRDTGELFFGEGSRLTVL.

CDR3 DNA: TGCAGCGTTGCTGCGGGAGTTCGGGATGAGCAGTTCTTC. The encoded protein is CSVAAGVRDEQFF. The chain carries TRBV29-1 and TRBJ2-1, with 7 nucleotides matching TRBD2. The trim removed 4 bases at V and 8 bases at J, leaving 8 bases unmatched. Germline loops: CDR1 SQVTM, CDR2 ANQGSEA. This CDR3 has 13 amino acids.

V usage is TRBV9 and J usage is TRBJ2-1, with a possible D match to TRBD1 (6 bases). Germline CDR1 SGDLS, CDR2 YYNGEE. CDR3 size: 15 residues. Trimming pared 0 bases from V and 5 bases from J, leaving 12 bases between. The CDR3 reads CASSVAGTPNNEQFF. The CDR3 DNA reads TGTGCCAGCAGCGTAGCCGGGACACCCAACAATGAGCAGTTCTTC.